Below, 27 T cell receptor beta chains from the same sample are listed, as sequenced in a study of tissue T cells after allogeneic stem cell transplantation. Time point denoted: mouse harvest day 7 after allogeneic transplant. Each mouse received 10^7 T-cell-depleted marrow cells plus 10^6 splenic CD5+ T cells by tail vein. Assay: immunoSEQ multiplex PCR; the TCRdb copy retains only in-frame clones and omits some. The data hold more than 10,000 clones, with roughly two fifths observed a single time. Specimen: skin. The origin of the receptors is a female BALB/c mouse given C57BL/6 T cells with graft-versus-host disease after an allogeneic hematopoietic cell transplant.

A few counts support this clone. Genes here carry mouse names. This chain's CDR3 is CASSRQSYEQYF. Incomplete CDR3 DNA: TGTGCCAGCAGTAGACAATCCTATGAACAGTAC. V usage is TRBV22 and J usage is TRBJ2-7; the DNA was not compared with TRBD1, the D call given in the table. The CDR3 end is not reached by the read, which stops 1 residue before it; the germline J gene fills it in. TRBV22 is deemed a pseudogene. This CDR3 contains 12 residues.

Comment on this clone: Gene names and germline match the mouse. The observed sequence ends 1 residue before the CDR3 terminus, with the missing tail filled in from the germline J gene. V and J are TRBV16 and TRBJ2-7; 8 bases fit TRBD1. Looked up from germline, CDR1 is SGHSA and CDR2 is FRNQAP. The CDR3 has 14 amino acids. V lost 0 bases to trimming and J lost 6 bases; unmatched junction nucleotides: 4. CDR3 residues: CASSLETGGGEQYF. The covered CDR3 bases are TGTGCAAGCAGCTTAGAAACAGGGGGAGGTGAACAGTAC.

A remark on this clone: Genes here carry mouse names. Here the CDR3 reads CASSQERGGTEVFF. CDR3 bases read: TGTGCCAGCAGCCAAGAACGAGGGGGCACAGAAGTCTTC. The gene calls are TRBV5 and TRBJ1-1, with a possible D match to TRBD1 (6 bases). Read coverage stops 1 residue before the CDR3 terminus; the germline J gene supplies the remainder. Trimming removed 0 bases at V and 4 bases at J, with 9 bases between. The CDR3 loop spans 14 amino acids. Germline-derived CDR1 and CDR2 are LGHNA and YNLKQL (reference sequence).

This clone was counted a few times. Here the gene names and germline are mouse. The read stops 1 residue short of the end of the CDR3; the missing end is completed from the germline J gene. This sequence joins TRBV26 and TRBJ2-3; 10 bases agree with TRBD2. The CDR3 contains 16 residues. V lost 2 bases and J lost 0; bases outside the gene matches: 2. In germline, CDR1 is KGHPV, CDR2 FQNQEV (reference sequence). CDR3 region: CASSLLWGGSAETLYF. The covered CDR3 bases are TGTGCCAGCAGTCTGCTCTGGGGGGGCAGTGCAGAAACGCTGTAT. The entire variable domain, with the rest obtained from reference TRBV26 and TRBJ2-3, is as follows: NSKVIQTPRYLVKGQGQKAKMRCIPEKGHPVVFWYQQNKNNEFKFLINFQNQEVLQQIDMTEKRFSAECPSNSPCSLEIQSSEAGDSALYLCASSLLWGGSAETLYFGSGTRLTVL.

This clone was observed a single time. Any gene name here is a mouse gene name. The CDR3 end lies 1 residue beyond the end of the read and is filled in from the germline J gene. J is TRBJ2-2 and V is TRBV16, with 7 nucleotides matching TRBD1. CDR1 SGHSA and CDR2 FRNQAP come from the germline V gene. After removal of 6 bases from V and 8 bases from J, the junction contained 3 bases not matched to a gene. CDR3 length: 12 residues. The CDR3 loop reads CASSQQGGQLYF. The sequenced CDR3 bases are TGTGCAAGCAGTCAACAGGGGGGGCAGCTCTAC.

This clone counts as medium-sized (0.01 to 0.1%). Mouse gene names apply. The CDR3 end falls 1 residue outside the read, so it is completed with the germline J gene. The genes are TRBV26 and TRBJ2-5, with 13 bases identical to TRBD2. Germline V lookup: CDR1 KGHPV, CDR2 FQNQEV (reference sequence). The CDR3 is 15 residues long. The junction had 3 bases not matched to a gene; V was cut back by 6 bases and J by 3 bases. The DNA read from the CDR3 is TGTGCCAGCAGAGGGGACTGGGGGGGGCAAGACACCCAGTAC. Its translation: CASRGDWGGQDTQY. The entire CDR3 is CASRGDWGGQDTQYF.

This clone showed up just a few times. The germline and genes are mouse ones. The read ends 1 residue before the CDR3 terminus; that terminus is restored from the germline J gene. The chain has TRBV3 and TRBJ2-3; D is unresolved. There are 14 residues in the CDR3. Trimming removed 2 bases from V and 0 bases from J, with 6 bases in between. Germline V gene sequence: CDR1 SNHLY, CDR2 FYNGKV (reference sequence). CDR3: CASSLQYSAETLYF. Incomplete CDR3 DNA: TGTGCCAGCAGCTTACAGTATAGTGCAGAAACGCTGTAT.

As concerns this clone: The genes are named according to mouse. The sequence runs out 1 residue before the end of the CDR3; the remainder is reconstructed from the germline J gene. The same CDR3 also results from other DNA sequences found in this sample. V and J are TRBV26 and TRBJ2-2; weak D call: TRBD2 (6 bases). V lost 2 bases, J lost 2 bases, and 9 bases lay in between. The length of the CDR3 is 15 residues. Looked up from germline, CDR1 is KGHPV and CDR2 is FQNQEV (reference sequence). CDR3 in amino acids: CASSLGWGNTGQLYF. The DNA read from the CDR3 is TGTGCCAGCAGTCTGGGTTGGGGGAACACCGGGCAGCTCTAC.

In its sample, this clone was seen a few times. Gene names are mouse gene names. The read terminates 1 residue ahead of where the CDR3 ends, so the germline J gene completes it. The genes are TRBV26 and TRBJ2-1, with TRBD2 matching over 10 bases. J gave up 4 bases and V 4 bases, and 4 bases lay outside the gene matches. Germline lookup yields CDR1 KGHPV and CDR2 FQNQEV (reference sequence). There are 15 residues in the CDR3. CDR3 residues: CASSRSTGGYAEQFF. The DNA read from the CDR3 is TGTGCCAGCAGTCGCTCGACTGGGGGGTATGCTGAGCAGTTC. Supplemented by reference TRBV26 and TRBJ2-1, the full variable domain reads NSKVIQTPRYLVKGQGQKAKMRCIPEKGHPVVFWYQQNKNNEFKFLINFQNQEVLQQIDMTEKRFSAECPSNSPCSLEIQSSEAGDSALYLCASSRSTGGYAEQFFGPGTRLTVL.

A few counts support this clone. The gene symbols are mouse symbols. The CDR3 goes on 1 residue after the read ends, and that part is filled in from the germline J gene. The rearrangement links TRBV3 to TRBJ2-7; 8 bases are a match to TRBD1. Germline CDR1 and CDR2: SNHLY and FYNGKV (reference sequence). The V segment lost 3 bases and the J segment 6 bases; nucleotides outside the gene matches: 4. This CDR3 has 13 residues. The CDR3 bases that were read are TGTGCCAGCAGCTTGAGACAGGGGTTTGAACAGTAC. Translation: CASSLRQGFEQY. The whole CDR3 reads CASSLRQGFEQYF.

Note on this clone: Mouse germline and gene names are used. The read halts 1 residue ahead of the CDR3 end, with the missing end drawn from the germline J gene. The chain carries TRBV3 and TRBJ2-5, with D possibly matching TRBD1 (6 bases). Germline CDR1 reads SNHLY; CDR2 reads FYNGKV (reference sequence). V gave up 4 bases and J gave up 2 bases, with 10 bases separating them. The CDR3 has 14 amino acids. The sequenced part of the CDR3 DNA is TGTGCCAGCAGCTCAACAGGGCGCCAAGACACCCAGTAC. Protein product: CASSSTGRQDTQY. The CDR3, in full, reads CASSSTGRQDTQYF.

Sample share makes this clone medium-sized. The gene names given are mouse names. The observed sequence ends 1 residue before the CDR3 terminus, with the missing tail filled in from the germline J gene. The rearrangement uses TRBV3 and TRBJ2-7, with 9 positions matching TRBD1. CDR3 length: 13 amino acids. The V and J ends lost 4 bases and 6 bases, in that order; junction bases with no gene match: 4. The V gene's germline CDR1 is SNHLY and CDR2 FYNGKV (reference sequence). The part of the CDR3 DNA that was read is TGTGCCAGCAGCTCCTTGGACAGGGGTGAACAGTAC. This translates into CASSSLDRGEQY. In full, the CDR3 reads CASSSLDRGEQYF.

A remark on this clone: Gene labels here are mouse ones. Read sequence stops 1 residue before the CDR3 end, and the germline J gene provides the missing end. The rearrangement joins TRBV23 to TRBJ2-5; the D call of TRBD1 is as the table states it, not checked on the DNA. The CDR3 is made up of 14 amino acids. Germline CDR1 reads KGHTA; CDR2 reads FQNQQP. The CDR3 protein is CSSSQTGVGDTQYF. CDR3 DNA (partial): TGCTCCAGCAGTCAAACAGGGGTAGGGGACACCCAGTAC.

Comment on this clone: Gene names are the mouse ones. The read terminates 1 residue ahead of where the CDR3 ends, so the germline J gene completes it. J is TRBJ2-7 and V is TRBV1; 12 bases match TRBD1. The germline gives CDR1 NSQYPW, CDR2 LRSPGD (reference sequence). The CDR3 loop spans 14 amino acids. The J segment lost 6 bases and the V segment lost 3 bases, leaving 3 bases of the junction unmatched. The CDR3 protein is CTCSARDRGREQYF. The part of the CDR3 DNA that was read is TGCACCTGCAGTGCCCGGGACAGGGGGCGTGAACAGTAC.

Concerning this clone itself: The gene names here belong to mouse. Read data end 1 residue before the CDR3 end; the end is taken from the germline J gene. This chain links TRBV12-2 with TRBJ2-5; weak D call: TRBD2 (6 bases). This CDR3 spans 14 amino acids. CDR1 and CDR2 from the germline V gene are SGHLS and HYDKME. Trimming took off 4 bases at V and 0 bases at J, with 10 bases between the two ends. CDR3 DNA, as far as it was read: TGTGCCAGCTCCCCACTGGGCAACCAAGACACCCAGTAC. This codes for CASSPLGNQDTQY. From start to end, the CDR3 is CASSPLGNQDTQYF.

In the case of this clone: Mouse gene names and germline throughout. The part of the CDR3 DNA that was read is TGTGCCAGCAGCTTAGGCCAGGGATCCGACTACACC. This translates into CASSLGQGSDYT. The full CDR3 protein is CASSLGQGSDYTF. V is TRBV3 and J is TRBJ1-2; TRBD1 is a possible D gene (5 bases). The CDR3 end is not reached by the read, which stops 1 residue before it; the germline J gene fills it in. The CDR3 extends over 13 amino acids. Trimming shortened V by 1 base and J by 5 bases, and 8 bases separated the two germline ends. From germline, CDR1 is SNHLY and CDR2 FYNGKV (reference sequence). The whole variable domain, remainder taken from reference TRBV3 and TRBJ1-2, is GPKVLQIPSHQIIDMGQMVTLNCDPVSNHLYFYWYKQILGQQMEFLVNFYNGKVMEKSKLFKDQFSVERPDGSYFTLKIQPTALEDSAVYFCASSLGQGSDYTFGSGTRLLVI.

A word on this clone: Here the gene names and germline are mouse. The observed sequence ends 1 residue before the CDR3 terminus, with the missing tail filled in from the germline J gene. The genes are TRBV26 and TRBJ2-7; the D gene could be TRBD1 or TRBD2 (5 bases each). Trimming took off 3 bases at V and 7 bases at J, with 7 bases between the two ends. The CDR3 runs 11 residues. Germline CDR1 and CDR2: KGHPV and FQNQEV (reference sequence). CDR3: CASSLGGEQYF. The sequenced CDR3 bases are TGTGCCAGCAGTCTCGGGGGAGAACAGTAC.

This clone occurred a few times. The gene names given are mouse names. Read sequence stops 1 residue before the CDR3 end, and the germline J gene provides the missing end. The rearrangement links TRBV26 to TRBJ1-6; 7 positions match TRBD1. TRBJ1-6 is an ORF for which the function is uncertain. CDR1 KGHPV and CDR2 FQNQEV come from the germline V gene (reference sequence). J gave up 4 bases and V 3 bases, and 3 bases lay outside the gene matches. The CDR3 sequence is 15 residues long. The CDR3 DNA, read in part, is TGTGCCAGCAGTCTCGGGACAGAATATAATTCGCCCCTCTAC. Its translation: CASSLGTEYNSPLY. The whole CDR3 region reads CASSLGTEYNSPLYF.

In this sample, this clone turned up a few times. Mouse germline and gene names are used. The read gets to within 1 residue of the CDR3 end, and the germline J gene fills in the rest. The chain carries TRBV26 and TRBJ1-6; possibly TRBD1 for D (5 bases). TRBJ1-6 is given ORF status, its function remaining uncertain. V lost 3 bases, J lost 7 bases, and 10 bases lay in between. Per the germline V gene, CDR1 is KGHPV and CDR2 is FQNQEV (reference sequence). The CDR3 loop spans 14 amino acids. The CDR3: CASSLREGNSPLYF. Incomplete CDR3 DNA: TGTGCCAGCAGTCTCCGGGAGGGGAATTCGCCCCTCTAC.

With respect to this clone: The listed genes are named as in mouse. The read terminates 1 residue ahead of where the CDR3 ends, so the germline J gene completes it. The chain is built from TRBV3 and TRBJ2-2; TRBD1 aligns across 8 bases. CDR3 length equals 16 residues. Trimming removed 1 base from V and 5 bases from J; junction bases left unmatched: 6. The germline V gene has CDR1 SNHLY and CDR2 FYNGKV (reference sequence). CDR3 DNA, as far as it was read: TGTGCCAGCAGCTTAGTTTCAGGGGGCGTTACCGGGCAGCTCTAC. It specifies CASSLVSGGVTGQLY. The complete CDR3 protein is CASSLVSGGVTGQLYF.

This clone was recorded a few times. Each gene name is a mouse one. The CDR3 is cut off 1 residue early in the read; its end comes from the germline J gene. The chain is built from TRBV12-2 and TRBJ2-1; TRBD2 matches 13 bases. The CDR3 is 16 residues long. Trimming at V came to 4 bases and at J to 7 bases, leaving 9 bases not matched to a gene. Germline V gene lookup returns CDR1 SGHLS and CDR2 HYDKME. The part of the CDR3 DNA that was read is TGTGCCAGCTCACCCGGACTGGGGGGGCCGGGAGCTGAGCAGTTC. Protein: CASSPGLGGPGAEQF. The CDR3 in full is CASSPGLGGPGAEQFF.

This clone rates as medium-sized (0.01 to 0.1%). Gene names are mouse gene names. CDR3 sequence reads: CASSLTGGDSDYTF. Partial CDR3 DNA: TGTGCCAGCAGTCTGACAGGGGGCGACTCCGACTACACC. The J gene is TRBJ1-2, the V gene TRBV26; 9 bases fit TRBD1. The read falls 1 residue short of the CDR3 end, and the missing part is taken from the germline J gene. CDR1 and CDR2 from the germline V gene are KGHPV and FQNQEV (reference sequence). The trim removed 2 bases at V and 3 bases at J, leaving 1 base unmatched. The CDR3 extends over 14 amino acids.

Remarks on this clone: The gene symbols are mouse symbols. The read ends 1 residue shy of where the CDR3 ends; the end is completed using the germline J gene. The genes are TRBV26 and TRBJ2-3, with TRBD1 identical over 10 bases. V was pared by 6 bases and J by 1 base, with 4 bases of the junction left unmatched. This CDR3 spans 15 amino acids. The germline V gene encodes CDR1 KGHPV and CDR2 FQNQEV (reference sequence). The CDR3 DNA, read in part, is TGTGCCAGCAGCCGACAGGGGGCTGGTGCAGAAACGCTGTAT. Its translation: CASSRQGAGAETLY. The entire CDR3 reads CASSRQGAGAETLYF. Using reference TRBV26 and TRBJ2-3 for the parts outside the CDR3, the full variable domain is NSKVIQTPRYLVKGQGQKAKMRCIPEKGHPVVFWYQQNKNNEFKFLINFQNQEVLQQIDMTEKRFSAECPSNSPCSLEIQSSEAGDSALYLCASSRQGAGAETLYFGSGTRLTVL.

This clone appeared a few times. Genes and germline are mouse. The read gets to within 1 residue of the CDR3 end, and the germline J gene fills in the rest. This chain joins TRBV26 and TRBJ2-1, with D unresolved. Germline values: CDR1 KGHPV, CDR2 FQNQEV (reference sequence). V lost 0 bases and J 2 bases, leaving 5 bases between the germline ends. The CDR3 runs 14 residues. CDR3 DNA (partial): TGTGCCAGCAGTCTGTCAGGGTACTATGCTGAGCAGTTC. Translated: CASSLSGYYAEQF. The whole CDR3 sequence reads CASSLSGYYAEQFF.

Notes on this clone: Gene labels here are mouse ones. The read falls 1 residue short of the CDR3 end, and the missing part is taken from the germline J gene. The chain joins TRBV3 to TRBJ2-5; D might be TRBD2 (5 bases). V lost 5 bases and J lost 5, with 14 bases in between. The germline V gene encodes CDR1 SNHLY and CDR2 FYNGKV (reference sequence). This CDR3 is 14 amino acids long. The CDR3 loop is CASSPRWLGDTQYF. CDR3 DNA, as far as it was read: TGTGCCAGCAGCCCCAGGTGGCTGGGAGACACCCAGTAC.

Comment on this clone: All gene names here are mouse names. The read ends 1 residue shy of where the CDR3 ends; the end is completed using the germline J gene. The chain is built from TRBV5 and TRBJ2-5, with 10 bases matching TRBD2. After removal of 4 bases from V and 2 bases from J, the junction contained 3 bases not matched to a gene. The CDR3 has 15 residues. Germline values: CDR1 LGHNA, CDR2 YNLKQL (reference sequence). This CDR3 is CASSPTGGPQDTQYF. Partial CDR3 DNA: TGTGCCAGCAGCCCGACTGGGGGGCCCCAAGACACCCAGTAC.

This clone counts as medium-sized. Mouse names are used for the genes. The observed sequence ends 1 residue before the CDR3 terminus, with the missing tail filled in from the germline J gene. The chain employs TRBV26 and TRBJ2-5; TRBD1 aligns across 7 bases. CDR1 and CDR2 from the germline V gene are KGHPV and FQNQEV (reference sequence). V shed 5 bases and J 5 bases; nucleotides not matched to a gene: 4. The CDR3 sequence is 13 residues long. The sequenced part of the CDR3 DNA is TGTGCCAGCAGTGTACAGGGGACAGACACCCAGTAC. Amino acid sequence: CASSVQGTDTQY. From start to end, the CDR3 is CASSVQGTDTQYF.